A selection of T cell receptor beta chains follows, all from one sample in a study of blood T cell repertoires in COVID-19. The protocol was immunoSEQ multiplex PCR, while the TCRdb copy is restricted to in-frame clones and leaves out a portion. The repertoire holds roughly 150,000 clones, with about three quarters as singletons. Sequencing was performed on peripheral blood. All receptors derive from a man between 65 and 79 years old with acute or convalescent COVID-19. CDR3s include the opening cysteine and the closing phenylalanine or tryptophan. The D gene is left open where the match is weak. Not every row has a clone size; where given, it reads once, few, many or a size class.

J gene: TRBJ2-1; clone size: .; D gene: .; V gene: TRBV6-2/TRBV6-3; CDR3 DNA: TGTGCCAGCAGCCCCGCCGGGACACCTAATTACAATGAGCAGTTCTTC; CDR3 protein: CASSPAGTPNYNEQFF
J gene: TRBJ2-5; clone size: .; D gene: .; V gene: TRBV15; CDR3 DNA: TGTGCCACCAGCCCTAGCTACCAAGAGACCCAGTACTTC; CDR3 protein: CATSPSYQETQYF
J gene: TRBJ2-3; clone size: .; D gene: .; V gene: TRBV7-2; CDR3 DNA: TGTGCCAGCAGCTTTCAGGGTAGCCTTACAGATACGCAGTATTTT; CDR3 protein: CASSFQGSLTDTQYF
J gene: TRBJ2-7; clone size: .; D gene: TRBD1; V gene: TRBV6-5; CDR3 DNA: TGTGCCAGCAGTCCCCAGACAGGGGTGACCTACGAGCAGTACTTC; CDR3 protein: CASSPQTGVTYEQYF
J gene: TRBJ1-6; clone size: few; D gene: .; V gene: TRBV12-3/TRBV12-4; CDR3 DNA: TGTGCCAGCAGTGGACGGGAGAATTCACCCCTCCACTTT; CDR3 protein: CASSGRENSPLHF
J gene: TRBJ2-4; clone size: .; D gene: TRBD1; V gene: TRBV6-5; CDR3 DNA: TGTGCCAGCAGTTCGACAGGGGACATTCAGTACTTC; CDR3 protein: CASSSTGDIQYF
J gene: TRBJ2-1; clone size: .; D gene: TRBD2; V gene: TRBV7-6; CDR3 DNA: TGTGCCAGCAGCTTAGTAGCGGGAGCGGACAATGAGCAGTTCTTC; CDR3 protein: CASSLVAGADNEQFF
J gene: TRBJ1-2; clone size: .; D gene: .; V gene: TRBV28; CDR3 DNA: TGTGCCAGCAGTTTACTTCAGGGCGATGGCTACACCTTC; CDR3 protein: CASSLLQGDGYTF
J gene: TRBJ1-5; clone size: once; D gene: TRBD1; V gene: TRBV19; CDR3 DNA: TGTGCCAGTAGTCGGTACAGGGGGGAGGGTCAGCCCCAGCATTTT; CDR3 protein: CASSRYRGEGQPQHF
J gene: TRBJ2-2; clone size: .; D gene: TRBD2; V gene: TRBV5-1; CDR3 DNA: TGCGCCAGCAGCTTGGATCTCGGACTAGCGGGTATTCGTTCCGGGGAGCTGTTTTTT; CDR3 protein: CASSLDLGLAGIRSGELFF
J gene: TRBJ1-1; clone size: once; D gene: .; V gene: TRBV30; CDR3 DNA: TGTGCCTGGAGTGTACGAGGGGGAGTCTCTGAAGCTTTCTTT; CDR3 protein: CAWSVRGGVSEAFF
J gene: TRBJ1-2; clone size: .; D gene: .; V gene: TRBV6-1; CDR3 DNA: TGTGCCAGCAGTGAACCCCCCGGGTTGAGAGTCGGCTACACCTTC; CDR3 protein: CASSEPPGLRVGYTF
J gene: TRBJ2-5; clone size: once; D gene: .; V gene: TRBV25-1; CDR3 DNA: TGTGCCAGCAGTGACCCCCGGTCCGGGGGATTTCAAGAGACCCAGTACTTC; CDR3 protein: CASSDPRSGGFQETQYF
J gene: TRBJ2-1; clone size: .; D gene: .; V gene: TRBV5-1; CDR3 DNA: TGCGCCAGCAGCTTGGTTTGGAGCGAGCAGTTCTTC; CDR3 protein: CASSLVWSEQFF
J gene: TRBJ2-6; clone size: .; D gene: .; V gene: TRBV5-1; CDR3 DNA: TGCGCCAGCAGCTTTTCTTCAGTATCGCTCTCTGGGGCCAACGTCCTGACTTTC; CDR3 protein: CASSFSSVSLSGANVLTF
J gene: TRBJ2-2; clone size: .; D gene: TRBD2; V gene: TRBV30; CDR3 DNA: TGTGCCTCAACTACTAGCGGGGGGAACACCGGGGAGCTGTTTTTT; CDR3 protein: CASTTSGGNTGELFF
J gene: TRBJ2-6; clone size: .; D gene: .; V gene: TRBV27; CDR3 DNA: TGTGCCAGCAACCCTCTCCGCGGCGCTGGGGCCAACGTCCTGACTTTC; CDR3 protein: CASNPLRGAGANVLTF
J gene: TRBJ1-2; clone size: .; D gene: TRBD1; V gene: TRBV5-1; CDR3 DNA: TGCGCCAGCAGCTTGGGGACAGGCAACTATGGCTACACCTTC; CDR3 protein: CASSLGTGNYGYTF
J gene: TRBJ2-5; clone size: once; D gene: .; V gene: TRBV6-5; CDR3 DNA: TGTGCCAGCAGTTTGACGCGACTAGGCCAGTACTTC; CDR3 protein: CASSLTRLGQYF
J gene: TRBJ2-1; clone size: .; D gene: .; V gene: TRBV19; CDR3 DNA: TGTGCCAGTAAGGAGTACAATGAGCAGTTCTTC; CDR3 protein: CASKEYNEQFF
J gene: TRBJ1-1; clone size: few; D gene: TRBD1; V gene: TRBV10-3; CDR3 DNA: TGTGCCATCAGCGGACAGGAAAAGAACACTGAAGCTTTCTTT; CDR3 protein: CAISGQEKNTEAFF
J gene: TRBJ2-5; clone size: .; D gene: .; V gene: TRBV14; CDR3 DNA: TGTGCCAGCAGCCGGCGACAGTGGTCCCTAAACCAAGAGACCCAGTACTTC; CDR3 protein: CASSRRQWSLNQETQYF
J gene: TRBJ2-4; clone size: .; D gene: .; V gene: TRBV18; CDR3 DNA: TGTGCCAGCTCACCACAAAATTTAGAAATTCAGTACTTC; CDR3 protein: CASSPQNLEIQYF
J gene: TRBJ2-7; clone size: few; D gene: TRBD1; V gene: TRBV3-1/TRBV3-2; CDR3 DNA: TGTGCCAGCAGCCAACCGACAGGGAATGAGCAGTACTTC; CDR3 protein: CASSQPTGNEQYF
J gene: TRBJ2-2; clone size: .; D gene: .; V gene: TRBV9; CDR3 DNA: TGTGCCAGCAGCGTAGGTTTGCGGGGTGGCGGGGAGCTGTTTTTT; CDR3 protein: CASSVGLRGGGELFF
J gene: TRBJ1-3; clone size: .; D gene: TRBD1; V gene: TRBV18; CDR3 DNA: TGTGCCAGCTCACCACCCAGGACAGGGGCAAACACCATATATTTT; CDR3 protein: CASSPPRTGANTIYF
J gene: TRBJ1-6; clone size: .; D gene: TRBD1; V gene: TRBV2; CDR3 DNA: TGTGCCAGCAGTTCCGGGACAGGGTTTAATTCACCCCTCCACTTT; CDR3 protein: CASSSGTGFNSPLHF
J gene: TRBJ2-3; clone size: .; D gene: TRBD2; V gene: TRBV19; CDR3 DNA: TGTGCCAGTAGTATCGGGGCGGGACTAGTTGTGGATACGCAGTATTTT; CDR3 protein: CASSIGAGLVVDTQYF
J gene: TRBJ1-5; clone size: many; D gene: .; V gene: TRBV28; CDR3 DNA: TGTGCCAGCAGTCCAGGGAATAGCAATCAGCCCCAGCATTTT; CDR3 protein: CASSPGNSNQPQHF
J gene: TRBJ2-7; clone size: once; D gene: TRBD1; V gene: TRBV6-2/TRBV6-3; CDR3 DNA: TGTGCCAGCAGTTCGGGACAGATCCCAAGGGAGCAGTACTTC; CDR3 protein: CASSSGQIPREQYF
J gene: TRBJ2-1; clone size: .; D gene: .; V gene: TRBV6-5; CDR3 DNA: TGTGCCAGCAGTTATATAGATGTTGAGCAGTTCTTC; CDR3 protein: CASSYIDVEQFF
J gene: TRBJ2-1; clone size: .; D gene: TRBD2; V gene: TRBV19; CDR3 DNA: TGTGCCAGTAGTACCGTGACTAGCGGGACCTCCTTCTTC; CDR3 protein: CASSTVTSGTSFF
J gene: TRBJ1-2; clone size: .; D gene: .; V gene: TRBV28; CDR3 DNA: TGTGCTTGGGGGCCCCAGAACTATGGCTACACCTTC; CDR3 protein: CAWGPQNYGYTF
J gene: TRBJ1-4; clone size: once; D gene: .; V gene: TRBV6-5; CDR3 DNA: TGTGCCAGCAGTTATCGGGGGGCAATTAATGAAAAACTGTTTTTT; CDR3 protein: CASSYRGAINEKLFF
J gene: TRBJ1-5; clone size: .; D gene: .; V gene: TRBV27; CDR3 DNA: TGTGCCAGCAGTTTAAAGACAGATCAGCCCCAGCATTTT; CDR3 protein: CASSLKTDQPQHF
J gene: TRBJ2-7; clone size: .; D gene: TRBD1; V gene: TRBV7-2; CDR3 DNA: TGTGCCAGCAGCTCCGGGACAGGGGTGGGGGAGCAGTACTTC; CDR3 protein: CASSSGTGVGEQYF
J gene: TRBJ2-7; clone size: .; D gene: .; V gene: TRBV7-9; CDR3 DNA: TGTGCCAGCAGCGCCAGCGTACTGCTCTCCTACGAGCAGTACTTC; CDR3 protein: CASSASVLLSYEQYF
J gene: TRBJ1-1; clone size: .; D gene: .; V gene: TRBV27; CDR3 DNA: TGTGCCAGCAGTGCAGACAGGAGGAACACTGAAGCTTTCTTT; CDR3 protein: CASSADRRNTEAFF
J gene: TRBJ2-2; clone size: .; D gene: .; V gene: TRBV6-2/TRBV6-3; CDR3 DNA: TGTGCCAGCAGTTACGGGAGCCCCGGGGAGCTGTTTTTT; CDR3 protein: CASSYGSPGELFF
J gene: TRBJ2-2; clone size: .; D gene: .; V gene: TRBV5-1; CDR3 DNA: TGCGCCAGCACTCTGACTAGTTCCCACACCGGGGAGCTGTTTTTT; CDR3 protein: CASTLTSSHTGELFF
J gene: TRBJ2-3; clone size: .; D gene: TRBD2; V gene: TRBV5-4; CDR3 DNA: TGTGCCAGCAGCTTCGGGACTAGCGGACGGAACACAGATACGCAGTATTTT; CDR3 protein: CASSFGTSGRNTDTQYF
J gene: TRBJ2-5; clone size: .; D gene: TRBD1; V gene: TRBV12-3/TRBV12-4; CDR3 DNA: TGTGCCAGCACCCCCGGACAGGGAGAGACCCAGTACTTC; CDR3 protein: CASTPGQGETQYF
J gene: TRBJ1-1; clone size: .; D gene: .; V gene: TRBV2; CDR3 DNA: TGTGCCAGCAGTGAAGGGGAGTTAGTGAACACTGAAGCTTTCTTT; CDR3 protein: CASSEGELVNTEAFF
J gene: TRBJ2-5; clone size: .; D gene: .; V gene: TRBV5-4; CDR3 DNA: TGTGCCAGCAGCGAAAAGACGGGGCAAGAGACCCAGTACTTC; CDR3 protein: CASSEKTGQETQYF
J gene: TRBJ1-2; clone size: .; D gene: .; V gene: TRBV10-3; CDR3 DNA: TGTGCCATCAGGCAAACAGAGAACTATGGCTACACCTTC; CDR3 protein: CAIRQTENYGYTF
J gene: TRBJ1-3; clone size: .; D gene: TRBD1; V gene: TRBV6-5; CDR3 DNA: TGTGCCAGCAGCAAAGGGACAGGGTCTGGAAACACCATATATTTT; CDR3 protein: CASSKGTGSGNTIYF
J gene: TRBJ1-4; clone size: .; D gene: TRBD1; V gene: TRBV6-5; CDR3 DNA: TGTGCCAGCAGTTACCGGACAGGGACGAGGGAAAAACTGTTTTTT; CDR3 protein: CASSYRTGTREKLFF
J gene: TRBJ2-2; clone size: .; D gene: .; V gene: TRBV3-1/TRBV3-2; CDR3 DNA: TGTGCCAGCAGCCAAGGATCGAGCGGGACCGGGGAGCTGTTTTTT; CDR3 protein: CASSQGSSGTGELFF
J gene: TRBJ1-3; clone size: .; D gene: .; V gene: TRBV6-4; CDR3 DNA: TGTGCCAGCAGTGACTCGTCCCCGTCGGGCAGGGTAGGAAACACCATATATTTT; CDR3 protein: CASSDSSPSGRVGNTIYF
J gene: TRBJ2-1; clone size: .; D gene: TRBD2; V gene: TRBV29-1; CDR3 DNA: TGCAGCGTTGTTCCACTAGCGGGAGCCTCCTACAATGAGCAGTTCTTC; CDR3 protein: CSVVPLAGASYNEQFF
J gene: TRBJ1-1; clone size: .; D gene: .; V gene: TRBV19; CDR3 DNA: TGTGCCAGTAGTACAGGGTTTGGGACTGAAGCTTTCTTT; CDR3 protein: CASSTGFGTEAFF
J gene: TRBJ2-3; clone size: .; D gene: .; V gene: TRBV4-1; CDR3 DNA: TGCGCCAGCACGTCGGGGACTGCTAGCACAGATACGCAGTATTTT; CDR3 protein: CASTSGTASTDTQYF
J gene: TRBJ2-7; clone size: once; D gene: .; V gene: TRBV5-6; CDR3 DNA: TGTGCCAGCAGCGCAAGTAGATCCTACGAGCAGTACTTC; CDR3 protein: CASSASRSYEQYF
J gene: TRBJ2-6; clone size: .; D gene: .; V gene: TRBV6-4; CDR3 DNA: TGTGCCAGCAGTGGCAGGGAGGAAACTGGGGCCAACGTCCTGACTTTC; CDR3 protein: CASSGREETGANVLTF
J gene: TRBJ2-1; clone size: .; D gene: .; V gene: TRBV5-4; CDR3 DNA: TGTGCCAGCAGCTCAGGGTTCTCCTACAATGAGCAGTTCTTC; CDR3 protein: CASSSGFSYNEQFF